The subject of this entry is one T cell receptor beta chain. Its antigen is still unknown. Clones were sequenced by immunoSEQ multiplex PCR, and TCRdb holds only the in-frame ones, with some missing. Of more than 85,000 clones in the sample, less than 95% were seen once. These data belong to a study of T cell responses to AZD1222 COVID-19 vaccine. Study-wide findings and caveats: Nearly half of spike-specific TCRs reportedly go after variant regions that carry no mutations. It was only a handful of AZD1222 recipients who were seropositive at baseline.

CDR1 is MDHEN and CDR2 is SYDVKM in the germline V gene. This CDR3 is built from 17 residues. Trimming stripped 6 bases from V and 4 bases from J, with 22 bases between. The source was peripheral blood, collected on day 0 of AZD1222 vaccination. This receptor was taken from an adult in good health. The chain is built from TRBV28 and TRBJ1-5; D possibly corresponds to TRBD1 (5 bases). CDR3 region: CASSRRSLWGGNQPQHF. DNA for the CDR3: TGTGCCAGCAGCCGACGGTCATTGTGGGGGGGAAATCAGCCCCAGCATTTT.